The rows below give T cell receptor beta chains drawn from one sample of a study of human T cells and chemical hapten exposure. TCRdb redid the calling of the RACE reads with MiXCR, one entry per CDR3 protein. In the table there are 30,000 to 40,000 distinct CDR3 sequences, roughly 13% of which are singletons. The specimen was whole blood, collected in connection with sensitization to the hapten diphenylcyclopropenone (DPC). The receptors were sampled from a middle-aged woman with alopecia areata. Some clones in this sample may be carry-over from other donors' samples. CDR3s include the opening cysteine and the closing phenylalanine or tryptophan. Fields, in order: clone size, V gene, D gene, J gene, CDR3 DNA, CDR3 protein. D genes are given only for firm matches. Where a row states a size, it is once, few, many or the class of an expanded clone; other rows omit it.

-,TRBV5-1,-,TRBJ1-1,TGCGCCAGCAGCGGCGACAGTAACACTGAAGCTTTCTTT,CASSGDSNTEAFF
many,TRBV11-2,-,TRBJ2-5,TGTGCCAGCAGCTCCGGGACAGCGGGGACCCAGTACTTC,CASSSGTAGTQYF
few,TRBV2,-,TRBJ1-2,TGTGCCAGCAGTTTACAGGGTCGCTATGGCTACACCTTC,CASSLQGRYGYTF
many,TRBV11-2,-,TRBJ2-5,TGTGCCAGCAGCTTAGGGTCCAGAAAAGAGACCCAGTACTTC,CASSLGSRKETQYF
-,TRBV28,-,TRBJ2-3,TGTGCCAGTAGGGGGGCAATCCGAGATACGCAGTATTTT,CASRGAIRDTQYF
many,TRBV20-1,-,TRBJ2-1,TGCAGTGCTTCCCCCGGGGCCCTCTCCTACAATGAGCAGTTCTTC,CSASPGALSYNEQFF
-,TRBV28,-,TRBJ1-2,TGTGCCAGCAGTTCGAGGGCCCTCTATGGCTACACCTTC,CASSSRALYGYTF
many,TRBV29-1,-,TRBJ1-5,TGCAGCGTTGAACGCAGAAATCAGCCCCAGCATTTT,CSVERRNQPQHF
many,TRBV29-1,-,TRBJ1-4,TGCAGCGTGATAGGGACGGGTGAAAAACTGTTTTTT,CSVIGTGEKLFF
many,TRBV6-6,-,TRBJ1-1,TGTGCCAGCAGTTACTCGAAGGGCGGCACTGAAGCTTTCTTT,CASSYSKGGTEAFF
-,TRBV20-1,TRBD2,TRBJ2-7,TGCAGTGCCCCCGACCCCAGTAGCGGGAGTTTCTACGAGCAGTACTTC,CSAPDPSSGSFYEQYF
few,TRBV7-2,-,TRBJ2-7,TGTGCCAGCAGACCCATCCTCTGGGGGGTTAATGGCGAGCAGTACTTC,CASRPILWGVNGEQYF
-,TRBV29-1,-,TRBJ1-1,TGCAGCGCAAATAAAGGGGTCGGCACTGAAGCTTTCTTT,CSANKGVGTEAFF
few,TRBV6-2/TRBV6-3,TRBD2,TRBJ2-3,TGTGCCACACACTTAGCGGGGGGGCCGGATACGCAGTATTTT,CATHLAGGPDTQYF
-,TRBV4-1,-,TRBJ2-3,TGCGCCAGCAGCGACCAGTACTATACGCAGTATTTT,CASSDQYYTQYF
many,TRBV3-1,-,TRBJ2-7,TGTGCCAGCAGCCTCCAGGGCTCCTACGAGCAGTACTTC,CASSLQGSYEQYF
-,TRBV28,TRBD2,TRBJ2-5,TGTGCCAGTAAGCGGGGGGGCCCCCAAGAGACCCAGTACTTC,CASKRGGPQETQYF
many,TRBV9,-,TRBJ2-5,TGTGCCAGCAGCTTCGGAGGGGTGCCCCAAGAGACCCAGTACTTC,CASSFGGVPQETQYF
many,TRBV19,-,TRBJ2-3,TGTGCCAGTAGTACCAGGGGTTTGGATACGCAGTATTTT,CASSTRGLDTQYF
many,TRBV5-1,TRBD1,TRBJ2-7,TGCGCCAGCAGCTGGGGGACAGGGGTGTTTGAGCAGTACTTC,CASSWGTGVFEQYF
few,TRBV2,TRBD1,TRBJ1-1,TGTGCCAGCAGTTGGGACAGGGAAGAAGCTTTCTTT,CASSWDREEAFF
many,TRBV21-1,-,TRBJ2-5,TGTGCCAGCAGCAAACAGCTTAGGGGGAAAGAGACCCAGTACTTC,CASSKQLRGKETQYF
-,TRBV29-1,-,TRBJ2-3,TGCAGCGTTGAAAACAGGGTATCGGCAGATACGCAGTATTTT,CSVENRVSADTQYF
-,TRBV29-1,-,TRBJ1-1,TGCAGCGTTGAACTGACACTCACCACTGAAGCTTTCTTT,CSVELTLTTEAFF
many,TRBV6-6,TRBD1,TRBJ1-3,TGTGCCAGCAGTGGACCGGGACAGGGAGCCGGAAACACCATATATTTT,CASSGPGQGAGNTIYF
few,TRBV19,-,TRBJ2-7,TGTGCCAGTACCCGGGGGCCGACCTACGAGCAGTACTTC,CASTRGPTYEQYF
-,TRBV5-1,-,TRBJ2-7,TGCGCCAGCTGCCGGGACCCCCCCTACGAGCAGTACTTC,CASCRDPPYEQYF
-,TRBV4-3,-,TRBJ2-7,TGCGCCAGCAGCCATCTGGACGGAACCTACGAGCAGTACTTC,CASSHLDGTYEQYF
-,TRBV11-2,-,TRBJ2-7,TGTGCCAGCAGCCTGGACTGGACTAACTACGAGCAGTACTTC,CASSLDWTNYEQYF
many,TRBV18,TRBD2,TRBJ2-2,TGTGCCAGCTCACCACTAGCCGGGAGGCGAACCGGGGAGCTGTTTTTT,CASSPLAGRRTGELFF
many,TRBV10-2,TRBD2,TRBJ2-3,TGCGCCAGCAGTGACGGGACAACATTAGCGGGGGCCGGCACAGATACGCAGTATTTT,CASSDGTTLAGAGTDTQYF
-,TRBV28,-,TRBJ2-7,TGTGCCAGCCGGGGAGCTCTTCCCCCGTACGAGCAGTACTTC,CASRGALPPYEQYF
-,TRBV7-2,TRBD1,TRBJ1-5,TGTGCCAGCAGCCCGCGGACAGGCCTCAATCAGCCCCAGCATTTT,CASSPRTGLNQPQHF
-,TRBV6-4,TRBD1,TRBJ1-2,TGTGCCAGCAGCTCCACCGGGACAGGGAACTATGGCTACACCTTC,CASSSTGTGNYGYTF
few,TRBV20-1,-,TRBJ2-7,TGCAGTGCTGAAGGGGGGGCATTAGGCAACGAGCAGTACTTC,CSAEGGALGNEQYF
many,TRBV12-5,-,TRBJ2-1,TGTGCTAGTGCCCTGTGGGATGAGCAGTTCTTC,CASALWDEQFF